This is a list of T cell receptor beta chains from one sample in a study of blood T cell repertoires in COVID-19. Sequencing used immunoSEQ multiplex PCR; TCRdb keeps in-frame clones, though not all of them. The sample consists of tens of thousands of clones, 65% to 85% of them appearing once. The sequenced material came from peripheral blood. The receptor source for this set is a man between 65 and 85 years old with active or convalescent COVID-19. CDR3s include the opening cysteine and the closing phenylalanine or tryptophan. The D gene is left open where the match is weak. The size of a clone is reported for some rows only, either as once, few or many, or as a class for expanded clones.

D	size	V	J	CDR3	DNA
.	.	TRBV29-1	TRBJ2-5	CSVARTFQETQYF	TGCAGCGTTGCGCGGACATTCCAAGAGACCCAGTACTTC
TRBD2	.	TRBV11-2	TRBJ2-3	CASSLGTSGGISTDTQYF	TGTGCCAGCAGCTTAGGGACTAGCGGGGGGATTAGCACAGATACGCAGTATTTT
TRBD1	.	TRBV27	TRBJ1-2	CASSFDREYYGYTF	TGTGCCAGCAGCTTCGACAGGGAATACTATGGCTACACCTTC
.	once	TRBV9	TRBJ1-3	CASSRQDHTIYF	TGTGCCAGCAGCCGACAGGACCACACCATATATTTT
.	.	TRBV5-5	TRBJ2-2	CASSLGWGTNTGELFF	TGTGCCAGCAGCTTGGGGTGGGGGACAAACACCGGGGAGCTGTTTTTT
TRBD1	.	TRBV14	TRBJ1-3	CASSPRTGGEGNTIYF	TGTGCCAGCAGCCCTCGGACAGGGGGCGAAGGAAACACCATATATTTT
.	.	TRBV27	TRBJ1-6	CASSPRGAVNPYNSPLHF	TGTGCCAGCAGTCCCCGGGGGGCCGTAAACCCCTATAATTCACCCCTCCACTTT
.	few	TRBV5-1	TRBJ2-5	CASSLNRKEDQYF	TGCGCCAGCAGTCTGAACCGTAAAGAGGACCAGTACTTC
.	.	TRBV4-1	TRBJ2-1	CASSQDSRSYNEQFF	TGCGCCAGCAGCCAAGACAGTCGCTCCTACAATGAGCAGTTCTTC
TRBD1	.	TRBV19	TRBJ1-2	CASSTPGQGVYGYTF	TGTGCCAGTAGTACACCGGGACAGGGGGTCTATGGCTACACCTTC
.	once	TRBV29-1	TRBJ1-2	CSAVRQTNYGYTF	TGCAGCGCCGTCAGACAGACTAACTATGGCTACACCTTC
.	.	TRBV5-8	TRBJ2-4	CASSLASVQDIQYF	TGTGCCAGCAGCTTGGCCAGTGTTCAAGACATTCAGTACTTC
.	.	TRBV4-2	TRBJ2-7	CASSQELGGRRGEQYF	TGTGCCAGCAGCCAAGAACTCGGGGGGCGCCGAGGAGAGCAGTACTTC
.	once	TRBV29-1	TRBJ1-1	CSPLGGMGTEAFF	TGCAGCCCTCTAGGAGGGATGGGCACTGAAGCTTTCTTT
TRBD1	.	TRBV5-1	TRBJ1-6	CASSFFVDRANSPLHF	TGCGCCAGCAGCTTTTTCGTCGACAGGGCGAATTCACCCCTCCACTTT
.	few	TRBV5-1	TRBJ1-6	CASSLEGPNNSPLHF	TGCGCCAGCAGCTTGGAGGGGCCCAATAATTCACCCCTCCACTTT
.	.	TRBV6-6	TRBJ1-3	CASSSSSAVGNTIYF	.
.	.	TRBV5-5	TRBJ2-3	CASARQFPFGADTQYF	TGTGCCAGCGCCAGGCAGTTCCCCTTTGGCGCAGATACGCAGTATTTT
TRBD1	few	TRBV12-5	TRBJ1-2	CASGQRTGRDSYGYTF	TGTGCTAGTGGCCAGAGGACAGGGAGGGACTCCTATGGCTACACCTTC
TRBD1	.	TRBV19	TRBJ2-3	CASKRQGSTDTQYF	TGTGCCAGTAAACGACAGGGGAGCACAGATACGCAGTATTTT
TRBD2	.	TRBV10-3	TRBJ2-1	CAISDLRGGVNEQFF	TGTGCCATCAGTGACCTCCGGGGGGGGGTCAATGAGCAGTTCTTC
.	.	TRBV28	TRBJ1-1	CASSPIENTEAFF	TGTGCCAGCAGTCCTATAGAGAACACTGAAGCTTTCTTT
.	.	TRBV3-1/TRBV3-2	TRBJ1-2	CASSHRSAGGGYTF	TGTGCCAGCAGCCATAGATCGGCGGGGGGAGGCTACACCTTC
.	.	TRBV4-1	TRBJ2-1	CASSQTSGNEQFF	TGCGCCAGCAGCCAGACAAGCGGCAATGAGCAGTTCTTC